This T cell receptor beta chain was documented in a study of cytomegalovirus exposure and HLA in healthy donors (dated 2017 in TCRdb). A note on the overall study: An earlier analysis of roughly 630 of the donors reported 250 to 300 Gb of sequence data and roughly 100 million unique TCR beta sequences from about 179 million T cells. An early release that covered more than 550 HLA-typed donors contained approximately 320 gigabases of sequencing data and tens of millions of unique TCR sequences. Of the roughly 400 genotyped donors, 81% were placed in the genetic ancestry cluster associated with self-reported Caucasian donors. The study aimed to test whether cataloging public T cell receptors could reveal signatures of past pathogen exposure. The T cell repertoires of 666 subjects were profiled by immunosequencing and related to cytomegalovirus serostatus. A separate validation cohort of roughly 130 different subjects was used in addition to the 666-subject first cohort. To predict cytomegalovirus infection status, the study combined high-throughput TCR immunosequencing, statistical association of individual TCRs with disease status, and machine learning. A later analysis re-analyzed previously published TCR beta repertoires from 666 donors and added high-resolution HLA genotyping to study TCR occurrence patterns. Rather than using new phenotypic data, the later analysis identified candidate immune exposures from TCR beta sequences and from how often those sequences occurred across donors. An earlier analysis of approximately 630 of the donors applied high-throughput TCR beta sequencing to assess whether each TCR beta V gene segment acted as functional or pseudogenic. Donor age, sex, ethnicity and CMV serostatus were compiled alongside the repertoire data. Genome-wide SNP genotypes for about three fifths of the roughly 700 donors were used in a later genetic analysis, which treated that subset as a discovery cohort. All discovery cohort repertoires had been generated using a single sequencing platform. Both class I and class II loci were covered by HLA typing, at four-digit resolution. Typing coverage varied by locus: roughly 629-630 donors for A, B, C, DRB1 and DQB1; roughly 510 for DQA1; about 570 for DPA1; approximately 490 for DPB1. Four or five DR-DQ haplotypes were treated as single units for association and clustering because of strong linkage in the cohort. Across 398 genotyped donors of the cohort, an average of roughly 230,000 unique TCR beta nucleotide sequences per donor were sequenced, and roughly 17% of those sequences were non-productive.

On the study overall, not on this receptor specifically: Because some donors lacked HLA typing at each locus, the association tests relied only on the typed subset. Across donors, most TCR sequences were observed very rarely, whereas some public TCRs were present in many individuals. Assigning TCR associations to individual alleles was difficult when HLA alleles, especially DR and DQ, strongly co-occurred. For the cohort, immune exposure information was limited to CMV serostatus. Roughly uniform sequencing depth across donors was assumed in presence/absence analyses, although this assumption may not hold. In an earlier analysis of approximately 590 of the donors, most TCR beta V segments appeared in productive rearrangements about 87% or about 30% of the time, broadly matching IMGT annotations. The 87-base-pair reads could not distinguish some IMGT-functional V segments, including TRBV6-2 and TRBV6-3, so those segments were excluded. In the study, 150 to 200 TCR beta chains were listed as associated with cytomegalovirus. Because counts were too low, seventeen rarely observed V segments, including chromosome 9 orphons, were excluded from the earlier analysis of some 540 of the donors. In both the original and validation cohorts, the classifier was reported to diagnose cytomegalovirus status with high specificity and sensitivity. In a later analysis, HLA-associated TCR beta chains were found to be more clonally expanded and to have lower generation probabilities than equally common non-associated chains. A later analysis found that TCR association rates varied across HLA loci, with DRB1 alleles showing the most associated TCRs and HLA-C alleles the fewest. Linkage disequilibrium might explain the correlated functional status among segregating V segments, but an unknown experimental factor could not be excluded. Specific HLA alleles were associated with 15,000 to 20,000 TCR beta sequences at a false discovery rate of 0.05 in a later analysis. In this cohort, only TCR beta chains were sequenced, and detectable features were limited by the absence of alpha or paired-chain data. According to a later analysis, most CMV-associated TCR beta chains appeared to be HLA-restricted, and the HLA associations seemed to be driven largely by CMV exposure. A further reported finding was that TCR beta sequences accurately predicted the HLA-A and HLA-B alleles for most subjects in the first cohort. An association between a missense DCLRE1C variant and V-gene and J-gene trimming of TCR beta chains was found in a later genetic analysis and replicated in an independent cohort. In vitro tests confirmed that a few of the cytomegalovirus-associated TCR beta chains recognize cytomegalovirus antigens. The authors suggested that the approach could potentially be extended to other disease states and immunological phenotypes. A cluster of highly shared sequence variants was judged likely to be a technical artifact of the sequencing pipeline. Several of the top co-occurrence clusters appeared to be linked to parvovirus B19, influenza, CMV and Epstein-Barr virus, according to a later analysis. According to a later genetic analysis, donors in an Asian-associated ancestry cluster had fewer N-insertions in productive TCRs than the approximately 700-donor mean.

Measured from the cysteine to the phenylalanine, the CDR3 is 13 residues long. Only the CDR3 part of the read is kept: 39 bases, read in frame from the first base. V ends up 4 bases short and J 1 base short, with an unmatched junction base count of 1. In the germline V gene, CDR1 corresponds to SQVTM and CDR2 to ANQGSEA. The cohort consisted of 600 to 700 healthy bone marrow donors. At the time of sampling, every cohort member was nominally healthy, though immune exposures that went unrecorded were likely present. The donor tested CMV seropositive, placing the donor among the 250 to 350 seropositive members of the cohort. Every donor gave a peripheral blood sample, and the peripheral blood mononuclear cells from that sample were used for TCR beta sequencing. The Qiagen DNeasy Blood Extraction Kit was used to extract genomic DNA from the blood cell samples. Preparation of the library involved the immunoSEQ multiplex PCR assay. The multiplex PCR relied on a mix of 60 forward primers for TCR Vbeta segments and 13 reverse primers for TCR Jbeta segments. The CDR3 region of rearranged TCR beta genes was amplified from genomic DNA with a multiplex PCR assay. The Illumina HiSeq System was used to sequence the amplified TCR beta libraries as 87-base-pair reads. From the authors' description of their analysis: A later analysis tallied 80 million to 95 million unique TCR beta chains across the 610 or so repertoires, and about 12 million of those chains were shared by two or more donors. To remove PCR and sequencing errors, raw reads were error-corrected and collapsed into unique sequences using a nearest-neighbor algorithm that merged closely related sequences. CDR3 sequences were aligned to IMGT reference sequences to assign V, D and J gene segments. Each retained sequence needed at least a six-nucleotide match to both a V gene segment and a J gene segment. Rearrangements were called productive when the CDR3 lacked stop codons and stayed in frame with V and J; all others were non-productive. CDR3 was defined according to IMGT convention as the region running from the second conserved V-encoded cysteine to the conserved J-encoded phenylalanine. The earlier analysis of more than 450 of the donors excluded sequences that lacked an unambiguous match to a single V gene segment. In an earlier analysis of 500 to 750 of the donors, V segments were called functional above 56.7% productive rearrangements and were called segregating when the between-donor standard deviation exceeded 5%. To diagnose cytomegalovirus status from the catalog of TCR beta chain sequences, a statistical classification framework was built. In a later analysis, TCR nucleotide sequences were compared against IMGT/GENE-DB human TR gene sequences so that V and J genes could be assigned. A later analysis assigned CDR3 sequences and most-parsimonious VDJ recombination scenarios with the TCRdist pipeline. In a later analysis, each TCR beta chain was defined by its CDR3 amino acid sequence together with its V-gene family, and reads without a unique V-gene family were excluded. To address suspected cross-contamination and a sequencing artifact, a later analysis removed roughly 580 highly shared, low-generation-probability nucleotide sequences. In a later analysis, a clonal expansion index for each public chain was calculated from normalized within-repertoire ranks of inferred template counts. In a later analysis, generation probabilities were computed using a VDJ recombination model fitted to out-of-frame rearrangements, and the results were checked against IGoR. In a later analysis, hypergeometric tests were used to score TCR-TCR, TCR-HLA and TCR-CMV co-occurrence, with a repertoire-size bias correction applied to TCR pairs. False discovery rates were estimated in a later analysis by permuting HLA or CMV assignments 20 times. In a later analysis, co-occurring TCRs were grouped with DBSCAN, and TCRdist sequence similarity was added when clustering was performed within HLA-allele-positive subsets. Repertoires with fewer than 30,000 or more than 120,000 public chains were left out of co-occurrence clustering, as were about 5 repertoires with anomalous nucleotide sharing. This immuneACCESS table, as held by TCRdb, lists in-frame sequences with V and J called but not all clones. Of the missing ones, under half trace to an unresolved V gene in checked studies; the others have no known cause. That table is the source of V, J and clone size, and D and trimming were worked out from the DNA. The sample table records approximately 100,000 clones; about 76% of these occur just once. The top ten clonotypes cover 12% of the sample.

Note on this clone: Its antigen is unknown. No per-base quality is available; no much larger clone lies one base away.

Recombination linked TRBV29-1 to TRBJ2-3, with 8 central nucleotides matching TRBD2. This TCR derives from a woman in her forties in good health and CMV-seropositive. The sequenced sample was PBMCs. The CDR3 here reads CSVVAGRTDTQYF. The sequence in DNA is TGCAGCGTTGTAGCGGGGCGCACAGATACGCAGTATTTT.